Each of the 19 T cell receptor beta chains below was sequenced from the same sample in a study of shared clonotypes between healthy human individuals. Sequencing used immunoSEQ multiplex PCR; TCRdb keeps in-frame clones, though not all of them. The data contain 2 million to 2.5 million clones, roughly 95% of them seen just once; the ten biggest clones take up about 1.1%. Terminally differentiated effector memory CD45RA+ cells were excluded by CCR7 positive selection of CD45RO-negative cells. The sample comprised naive CD8+ T cells sorted from blood. The receptors come from a man aged 18 to 30 in good health.

As for this clone: The identical CDR3 is also encoded by other nucleotide sequences in the sample. The chain joins TRBV4-3 to TRBJ2-2; 9 positions match TRBD1. J gave up 6 bases and V 3 bases, and 2 bases lay outside the gene matches. The CDR3 length is 14 residues. Germline V gene data show CDR1 as LGHNA and CDR2 as YSLEER. Written as DNA, the CDR3 is TGCGCCAGCAGCCAGGGACAGGGATCCGGGGAGCTGTTTTTT. Protein product: CASSQGQGSGELFF.

This chain links TRBV5-6 with TRBJ2-5, with D perhaps given as TRBD1 or TRBD2 (5 bases each). Looked up from germline, CDR1 is SGHDT and CDR2 is YYEEEE. Trimming stripped 6 bases from V and 1 base from J, with 13 bases between. The CDR3 extends over 14 amino acids. Written as DNA, the CDR3 is TGTGCCAGCAACACTAGGGGATCCCAAGAGACCCAGTACTTC. Translation gives CASNTRGSQETQYF.

The chain combines TRBV9 with TRBJ1-5; D not resolved. The V and J ends lost 3 bases and 4 bases respectively, with 8 bases between them. This CDR3 comprises 13 residues. Germline V gene sequence: CDR1 SGDLS, CDR2 YYNGEE. The DNA for the CDR3 is TGTGCCAGCAGCGCCTCCGGGAATCAGCCCCAGCATTTT. This encodes CASSASGNQPQHF.

The chain uses TRBV5-6 and TRBJ2-7, with D possibly matching TRBD1 (6 bases). The germline V gene encodes CDR1 SGHDT and CDR2 YYEEEE. Trimming shortened V by 6 bases and J by 3 bases, and 16 bases separated the two germline ends. The CDR3 has 14 amino acids. As DNA, the CDR3 is TGTGCCAGCACCCGGACAGCCAGACACTACGAGCAGTACTTC. Translating it yields CASTRTARHYEQYF.

The genes are TRBV9 and TRBJ2-2; D is unresolved. Germline CDR1 and CDR2: SGDLS and YYNGEE. V shed 4 bases and J shed 8 bases, with 15 bases lying between them. The CDR3 consists of 14 residues. The CDR3 reads CASSPDLAMGELFF. The CDR3 coding sequence is TGTGCCAGCAGCCCGGACCTGGCTATGGGGGAGCTGTTTTTT.

Turning to this clone: Relative to the germline gene, one junction end is altered; a read error may explain this. J is TRBJ2-7 and V is TRBV7-9, with 10 nucleotides matching TRBD2. The length of the CDR3 is 12 residues. Germline CDR1 SEHNR, CDR2 FQNEAQ (reference sequence). CDR3: CASSVAGGEQYF. CDR3 in DNA: TGTGCCAGCAGCGTAGCGGGGGGCGAGCAGTACTTC.

In this sample, this clone turned up once. The gene calls are TRBV25-1 and TRBJ2-5; maybe TRBD2 (6 bases). The CDR3 extends over 17 amino acids. The germline V gene has CDR1 MGHDK and CDR2 SYGVNS. Trimming took off 1 base at V and 4 bases at J, with 19 bases between the two ends. The CDR3 protein is CASSEFTTGAEGETQYF. The CDR3 DNA reads TGTGCCAGCAGTGAATTTACGACGGGAGCTGAGGGAGAGACCCAGTACTTC.

CDR3 sequence: CASSGLTSGSSTETQYF. CDR3 DNA: TGTGCCAGCAGCGGACTGACTAGCGGGAGTTCAACCGAGACCCAGTACTTC. The J gene is TRBJ2-5, the V gene TRBV7-9, with TRBD2 matching 12 bases. CDR3 length equals 17 residues. Germline CDR1 reads SEHNR; CDR2 reads FQNEAQ (reference sequence). V was pared by 5 bases and J by 5 bases, with 12 bases of the junction left unmatched.

This clone was seen a handful of times. In the same sample, other DNA sequences code for this CDR3. The chain carries TRBV6-5 and TRBJ1-2, with unresolved D. Germline V CDR1 and CDR2: MNHEY, SVGAGI. V was trimmed by 0 bases and J by 6 bases, leaving 8 bases between them. This CDR3 region has 13 residues. The CDR3: CASSYSSGNGYTF. CDR3 in DNA: TGTGCCAGCAGTTACTCGTCCGGGAATGGCTACACCTTC.

The chain joins TRBV30 to TRBJ2-1, with TRBD2 identical over 14 bases. Per germline, CDR1 GTSNPN and CDR2 SVGIG (reference sequence). This CDR3 is built from 18 residues. With 4 bases clipped from V and 0 bases from J, the junction kept 8 bases outside the gene matches. CDR3 sequence (DNA): TGTGCCTGGAACGGACTAGCGGGAGGATCCCCCTCCTACAATGAGCAGTTCTTC. Protein sequence: CAWNGLAGGSPSYNEQFF.

Turning to this clone: This sample includes further DNA sequences coding for the same CDR3. The chain carries TRBV4-1 and TRBJ2-1; 9 nucleotides agree with TRBD2. The J segment lost 3 bases and the V segment lost 0 bases, leaving 3 bases of the junction unmatched. The CDR3 is 16 residues long. Germline loops: CDR1 MGHRA, CDR2 YSYEKL. CDR3 sequence reads: CASSQDPAGGYNEQFF. The CDR3, as DNA: TGCGCCAGCAGCCAAGATCCAGCGGGAGGCTACAATGAGCAGTTCTTC.

CDR3 region: CASSVDAPGELFF. The DNA for the CDR3 is TGTGCCAGCAGCGTAGATGCACCCGGGGAGCTGTTTTTT. The rearrangement joins TRBV9 to TRBJ2-2; D gene uncertain. The CDR3 is 13 residues long. Trimming removed 0 bases from V and 6 bases from J, with 6 bases in between. Germline-derived CDR1 and CDR2 are SGDLS and YYNGEE.

J is TRBJ2-3 and V is TRBV5-6; 7 nucleotides match TRBD2. The CDR3 covers 15 residues. The trim removed 0 bases at V and 4 bases at J, leaving 5 bases unmatched. The germline gives CDR1 SGHDT, CDR2 YYEEEE. The CDR3 protein is CASSLALREPDTQYF. The CDR3 region has the DNA TGTGCCAGCAGCTTGGCCTTGCGGGAGCCAGATACGCAGTATTTT.

In nucleotides, the CDR3 is TGTGCCAGCACCCACGGGGGTACCGGGGAGCTGTTTTTT. Its translation is CASTHGGTGELFF. J is TRBJ2-2 and V is TRBV2, with TRBD2 as a possible D gene (6 bases). The CDR3 consists of 13 residues. Germline V lookup: CDR1 SNHLY, CDR2 FYNNEI. Trimming took off 7 bases at V and 5 bases at J, with 11 bases between the two ends.

This chain uses TRBV11-2 with TRBJ1-2; D perhaps matches TRBD1 (6 bases). Trimming stripped 0 bases from V and 4 bases from J, with 21 bases between. The CDR3 is 18 amino acids. Looked up from germline, CDR1 is SGHAT and CDR2 is FQNNGV. In DNA form, the CDR3 reads TGTGCCAGCAGCTTAGATCCCCTTACGGGGGGGCGCCCCTATGGCTACACCTTC. Protein: CASSLDPLTGGRPYGYTF.

This chain joins TRBV9 and TRBJ2-5; the D is unclear. The CDR3 spans 15 residues. Germline values: CDR1 SGDLS, CDR2 YYNGEE. Trimming pared 4 bases from V and 0 bases from J, leaving 13 bases between. CDR3 nucleotide sequence: TGTGCCAGCAGCCCGGACGCTAGTAACCAAGAGACCCAGTACTTC. As protein: CASSPDASNQETQYF.

This clone was recorded once. The V and J genes are TRBV4-1 and TRBJ1-3, with D possibly TRBD1 on 6 matching bases. Deletions cut 3 bases from V and 4 bases from J, with 16 bases between. The V gene's germline CDR1 is MGHRA and CDR2 YSYEKL. This CDR3 spans 16 amino acids. The CDR3 DNA sequence: TGCGCCAGCAGCCAGACAGTGGCAGGGGAAGGAAACACCATATATTTT. Translation gives CASSQTVAGEGNTIYF.

V gene TRBV11-2 combines with J gene TRBJ2-7; 7 bases are shared with TRBD2. V lost 2 bases to trimming and J lost 1 base; unmatched junction nucleotides: 14. The germline gives CDR1 SGHAT, CDR2 FQNNGV. The CDR3 contains 18 residues. CDR3 residues: CASSLYGPLADVSYEQYF. The CDR3, as DNA: TGTGCCAGCAGCTTATATGGTCCCCTAGCGGACGTTTCCTACGAGCAGTACTTC.

The CDR3 here is CASTLVEQFF. CDR3 nucleotide sequence: TGTGCCAGCACTTTGGTGGAGCAGTTCTTC. V and J are TRBV2 and TRBJ2-1; D gene ambiguous. The germline V and J ends were trimmed by 7 bases and 10 bases, with 8 bases remaining between them. Germline CDR1 SNHLY, CDR2 FYNNEI. The CDR3 sequence is 10 residues long.